These 21 T cell receptor beta chains originate from one sample sequenced in a study of cytomegalovirus exposure and HLA in healthy donors. Primers: 60 Vbeta forward and 13 Jbeta reverse. Assay used: immunoSEQ multiplex PCR; TCRdb lists only in-frame clones, some missing. The sample yields around 130,000 clones, 88% seen once. Sample: PBMCs. The receptors stem from a middle-aged woman in good health and CMV-seronegative.

This chain connects TRBV11-3 to TRBJ2-1; 8 bases align to TRBD2. Germline CDR1 reads SGHNT; CDR2 reads YENEEA. The CDR3 has 16 amino acids. V dropped 1 base and J dropped 7; count of bases not matched to a gene: 9. CDR3 bases: TGTGCCAGCAGCTTAGTGATTAGCGGGACCCAGAATGAGCAGTTCTTC. It is translated as CASSLVISGTQNEQFF. Filled out from reference TRBV11-3 and TRBJ2-1, the complete variable domain reads EAGVVQSPRYKIIEKKQPVAFWCNPISGHNTLYWYLQNLGQGPELLIRYENEEAVDDSQLPKDRFSAERLKGVDSTLKIQPAELGDSAVYLCASSLVISGTQNEQFFGPGTRLTVL.

J is TRBJ2-1 and V is TRBV9, with D possibly being TRBD2 (6 bases). Per germline, CDR1 SGDLS and CDR2 YYNGEE. Deletions cut 2 bases from V and 2 bases from J, with 11 bases between. The CDR3 length is 15 residues. Here the CDR3 reads CASSVRSGPYNEQFF. The CDR3 coding sequence is TGTGCCAGCAGCGTGCGGAGCGGGCCCTACAATGAGCAGTTCTTC.

The chain joins TRBV6-6 to TRBJ1-1, with D uncertain. This CDR3 has 13 amino acids. V was shortened by 8 bases and J by 3 bases, with 13 bases between the two germline ends. Germline lookup yields CDR1 MNHNY and CDR2 SVGAGI (reference sequence). In DNA form, the CDR3 reads TGTGCCAGCTCTAGAGGAAAGGACACTGAAGCTTTCTTT. It translates to CASSRGKDTEAFF.

J is TRBJ2-3 and V is TRBV14, with D hard to call. The CDR3 length is 14 residues. In germline, CDR1 is SGHDN, CDR2 FVKESK. Trimming took 1 base from V and 0 from J, leaving 5 bases between them. DNA of the CDR3: TGTGCCAGCAGCCAAGGGGCTAGCACAGATACGCAGTATTTT. Protein: CASSQGASTDTQYF.

The V gene is TRBV5-6, the J gene TRBJ2-3, with TRBD2 matching over 14 bases. With V trimmed by 5 bases and J by 5 bases, 7 bases remained unmatched. There are 16 residues in the CDR3. CDR1 is SGHDT and CDR2 is YYEEEE in the germline V gene. The CDR3 DNA is TGTGCCAGCAGTCTACGACTAGCGGGAGGGTTAGATACGCAGTATTTT. It yields the protein CASSLRLAGGLDTQYF.

This clone was observed a single time. The chain couples TRBV18 to TRBJ2-7, with D perhaps matching TRBD1 (5 bases). Between the trimmed V and J ends, which lost 2 bases and 4 bases, there was a span of 12 bases. Germline V gene sequence: CDR1 KGHSH, CDR2 LQKENI. This CDR3 has 14 amino acids. The CDR3 protein is CASSPAGNPYEQYF. The CDR3 region has the DNA TGTGCCAGCTCACCAGCAGGGAACCCTTACGAGCAGTACTTC.

The chain employs TRBV30 and TRBJ2-3; 13 bases are a match to TRBD2. This CDR3 spans 16 amino acids. Trimming removed 5 bases from V and 0 bases from J; junction bases left unmatched: 5. Germline values: CDR1 GTSNPN, CDR2 SVGIG (reference sequence). CDR3 sequence (DNA): TGTGCCTGGGTACTAGCGGGAGGGCTCAGCACAGATACGCAGTATTTT. Translation gives CAWVLAGGLSTDTQYF.

V and J are TRBV7-9 and TRBJ2-1, with TRBD2 as a possible D gene (6 bases). The V gene's germline CDR1 is SEHNR and CDR2 FQNEAQ (reference sequence). The CDR3 runs 13 residues. V gave up 0 bases and J gave up 10 bases, with 10 bases separating them. The chain's CDR3 is CASSLAGGLEQFF. CDR3 bases: TGTGCCAGCAGCTTAGCGGGGGGATTGGAGCAGTTCTTC. The full variable domain, completed using reference TRBV7-9 and TRBJ2-1, is DTGVSQNPRHKITKRGQNVTFRCDPISEHNRLYWYRQTLGQGPEFLTYFQNEAQLEKSRLLSDRFSAERPKGSFSTLEIQRTEQGDSAMYLCASSLAGGLEQFFGPGTRLTVL.

The chain is built from TRBV6-5 and TRBJ2-6; D gene uncertain. CDR3 size: 14 residues. The V gene's germline CDR1 is MNHEY and CDR2 SVGAGI. The V and J ends lost 4 bases and 4 bases respectively, with 8 bases between them. CDR3 loop: CASSSVRGANVLTF. As DNA, the CDR3 is TGTGCCAGCAGTTCTGTGCGAGGGGCCAACGTCCTGACTTTC.

The chain combines TRBV5-5 with TRBJ2-5; a weak D match, TRBD1 (6 bases). Between the trimmed V and J ends, which lost 0 bases and 2 bases, there was a span of 8 bases. From germline, CDR1 is SGHKS and CDR2 YYEKEE (reference sequence). CDR3 length: 14 amino acids. The CDR3 DNA sequence: TGTGCCAGCAGCTTGGACAGGGAACAAGAGACCCAGTACTTC. Its translation: CASSLDREQETQYF.

The rearrangement uses TRBV9 and TRBJ2-7, with D unclear. CDR3 length: 11 amino acids. With 4 bases removed from V and 1 base from J, the gap between germline ends came to 3 bases. CDR1 and CDR2 from the germline V gene are SGDLS and YYNGEE. The CDR3 protein is CASSPSYEQYF. As DNA, the CDR3 is TGTGCCAGCAGCCCGTCCTACGAGCAGTACTTC.

The chain joins TRBV9 to TRBJ2-5, with 14 bases aligning to TRBD2. V dropped 4 bases and J dropped 5; count of bases not matched to a gene: 4. The germline CDR1 and CDR2 sequences are SGDLS and YYNGEE. The CDR3 is 15 residues long. Here the CDR3 DNA reads TGTGCCAGCAGCCCGGGACTAGCGGGAGTCGAGACCCAGTACTTC. This sequence encodes CASSPGLAGVETQYF.

This chain links TRBV28 with TRBJ1-5; TRBD1 matches 9 bases. Germline lookup yields CDR1 MDHEN and CDR2 SYDVKM. Trimming at V came to 6 bases and at J to 0 bases, leaving 12 bases not matched to a gene. The CDR3 extends over 18 amino acids. The CDR3 sequence: CASRHAGTGIYSNQPQHF. The CDR3 bases are TGTGCCAGCAGACACGCCGGGACAGGGATCTATAGCAATCAGCCCCAGCATTTT. The complete variable domain, with remaining parts taken from reference TRBV28 and TRBJ1-5, reads DVKVTQSSRYLVKRTGEKVFLECVQDMDHENMFWYRQDPGLGLRLIYFSYDVKMKEKGDIPEGYSVSREKKERFSLILESASTNQTSMYLCASRHAGTGIYSNQPQHFGDGTRLSIL.

The chain links TRBV7-9 to TRBJ2-7; possibly TRBD2 for D (5 bases). This CDR3 has 13 amino acids. Germline V gene lookup returns CDR1 SEHNR and CDR2 FQNEAQ (reference sequence). Between the trimmed V and J ends, which lost 5 bases and 7 bases, there was a span of 15 bases. The CDR3 bases are TGTGCCAGCAGCCCCGGAGGCCCCTTAGAGCAGTACTTC. Residues: CASSPGGPLEQYF.

This clone was detected only once. This chain links TRBV19 with TRBJ1-5; possibly TRBD1 for D (6 bases). CDR1 and CDR2 from the germline V gene are LNHDA and SQIVND (reference sequence). The CDR3 sequence is 15 residues long. V was clipped by 5 bases and J by 3 bases, with 14 bases between them. The CDR3 loop is CASSPDSNLNQPQHF. CDR3 DNA sequence: TGTGCCAGTAGTCCGGACAGCAACCTCAATCAGCCCCAGCATTTT.

The chain combines TRBV9 with TRBJ1-1, with a possible D match to TRBD1 (6 bases). The CDR3 spans 14 residues. V was pared by 3 bases and J by 0 bases, with 9 bases between. Germline V gene sequence: CDR1 SGDLS, CDR2 YYNGEE. The CDR3 DNA follows: TGTGCCAGCAGCGCCACAGGGATGAACACTGAAGCTTTCTTT. It yields the protein CASSATGMNTEAFF.

DNA of the CDR3: TGTGCCAGCAGTTTACACGGGAAGAACACTGAAGCTTTCTTT. Its translation: CASSLHGKNTEAFF. The chain carries TRBV6-1 and TRBJ1-1; D is ambiguous. The V gene's germline CDR1 is MNHNS and CDR2 SASEGT. V lost 5 bases to trimming and J lost 1 base, with 11 bases between them. The CDR3 covers 14 residues.

The V and J genes are TRBV19 and TRBJ2-7; TRBD2 matches at 7 bases. The CDR3 consists of 14 residues. V was clipped by 5 bases and J by 7 bases; unmatched bases: 11. Germline V CDR1 and CDR2: LNHDA, SQIVND (reference sequence). The CDR3 DNA reads as TGTGCCAGTAGTTTCTCCGCGGGAGACGGAGAGCAGTACTTC. This translates into CASSFSAGDGEQYF.

The genes are TRBV5-1 and TRBJ2-2, with TRBD1 identical over 7 bases. Trimming removed 0 bases from V and 5 bases from J; junction bases left unmatched: 4. Germline V gene data show CDR1 as SGHRS and CDR2 as YFSETQ. The CDR3 totals 15 residues. CDR3 region: CASSLDRGATGELFF. The CDR3 DNA reads as TGCGCCAGCAGCTTGGACAGGGGCGCGACCGGGGAGCTGTTTTTT.

The rearrangement uses TRBV11-3 and TRBJ2-5; TRBD1 or TRBD2 may be the D gene (5 bases each). The DNA matches TRBJ2-7 better at its end, which makes the J call doubtful. The CDR3 is made up of 14 amino acids. The V gene's germline CDR1 is SGHNT and CDR2 YENEEA. The CDR3 nucleotides read TGTGCCAGCAGATCCGGACACGGGGACTACGAGCAGTACTTC. It yields the protein CASRSGHGDYEQYF.

A single count supports this clone. The rearrangement uses TRBV10-3 and TRBJ2-3; 9 nucleotides align to TRBD2. The CDR3 covers 17 residues. The V gene's germline CDR1 is ENHRY and CDR2 SYGVKD. With 0 bases clipped from V and 6 bases from J, the junction kept 10 bases outside the gene matches. This CDR3 reads CAISESISGLATDTQYF. The CDR3, as DNA: TGTGCCATCAGTGAGTCGATTTCCGGACTAGCGACGGATACGCAGTATTTT.